This passage covers 23 T cell receptor beta chains from one sample sequenced in a study of blood T cell repertoires in COVID-19. Profiled with immunoSEQ multiplex PCR; TCRdb holds only in-frame clones, not every one. The profile shows 65,000 to 90,000 clones, around 77% of them singletons. The sequenced material came from peripheral blood. The receptors derive from a man aged 70 or older with COVID-19, enrolled during active disease.

CDR3 sequence reads: CATSSRLAGEATQYF. CDR3 DNA: TGTGCCACCAGCAGTCGACTAGCGGGAGAAGCTACGCAGTATTTT. This chain uses TRBV15 with TRBJ2-3; 12 nucleotides line up with TRBD2. The CDR3 is 15 amino acids. Germline V gene sequence: CDR1 LNHNV, CDR2 YYDKDF (reference sequence). J lost 8 bases, V lost 3 bases, and 6 bases had no gene match.

V gene TRBV11-3 combines with J gene TRBJ2-1; D possibly corresponds to TRBD2 (5 bases). Deletions cut 5 bases from V and 7 bases from J, with 21 bases between. Germline CDR1 SGHNT, CDR2 YENEEA. The CDR3 is made up of 16 amino acids. CDR3 sequence reads: CASSPGQRPTGNEQFF. CDR3 DNA: TGTGCCAGCAGCCCCGGGCAGCGGCCCACCGGGAATGAGCAGTTCTTC.

The gene calls are TRBV24-1 and TRBJ2-6, with 7 positions matching TRBD2. CDR3 size: 15 residues. Germline V CDR1 and CDR2: KGHDR, SFDVKD. The J segment lost 2 bases and the V segment lost 5 bases, leaving 2 bases of the junction unmatched. CDR3 region: CATSGGGAGANVLTF. The DNA for the CDR3 is TGTGCCACCAGTGGGGGAGGGGCTGGGGCCAACGTCCTGACTTTC.

The chain joins TRBV28 to TRBJ1-1; D is undetermined. CDR1 MDHEN and CDR2 SYDVKM come from the germline V gene. With 4 bases removed from V and 7 bases from J, the gap between germline ends came to 7 bases. The CDR3 is 11 residues long. The CDR3 sequence: CASSSGSEAFF. CDR3 nucleotide sequence: TGTGCCAGCAGTTCCGGGAGTGAAGCTTTCTTT.

The V and J genes are TRBV7-3 and TRBJ2-7; 9 bases map to TRBD2. The CDR3 is made up of 14 amino acids. The germline V gene encodes CDR1 SGHTA and CDR2 FQGTGA. J lost 7 bases, V lost 3 bases, and 7 bases had no gene match. DNA for the CDR3: TGTGCCAGCAGCTTGTTAGCGGGAGATAGTGAGCAGTACTTC. It translates to CASSLLAGDSEQYF.

For the CDR3, the DNA is TGTGCCAGCAGTCGGACAGTCTTCACAGATACGCAGTATTTT. Translated, it gives CASSRTVFTDTQYF. The J gene is TRBJ2-3, the V gene TRBV6-5; TRBD1 is a possible D gene (6 bases). CDR1 and CDR2 (germline): MNHEY, SVGAGI. The CDR3 runs to 14 residues. V was trimmed by 5 bases and J by 2 bases, leaving 11 bases between them.

The chain combines TRBV27 with TRBJ2-7; D is possibly TRBD2 (5 bases). The germline CDR1 and CDR2 sequences are MNHEY and SMNVEV (reference sequence). V was clipped by 4 bases and J by 4 bases, with 14 bases between them. The CDR3 length is 14 residues. CDR3 in amino acids: CASSSLADRYEQYF. CDR3 in DNA: TGTGCCAGCAGTTCGCTAGCCGACCGGTACGAGCAGTACTTC.

The CDR3 nucleotides read TGCAGTGCTAGTAATCCGGCAGGGAGGCGCTACAATGAGCAGTTCTTC. Amino acids: CSASNPAGRRYNEQFF. The V and J genes are TRBV20-1 and TRBJ2-1, with D maybe TRBD2 (6 bases). V gave up 3 bases and J gave up 3 bases, with 18 bases separating them. CDR1 and CDR2 (germline): DFQATT, SNEGSKA (reference sequence). CDR3 length: 16 residues.

The V call is TRBV6-2 or TRBV6-3, the J call TRBJ1-5; 9 positions match TRBD1. V gave up 5 bases and J gave up 6 bases; unmatched junction bases: 11. This CDR3 is 16 amino acids long. Germline lookup yields CDR1 MNHEY and CDR2 SVGEGT. The DNA for the CDR3 is TGTGCCAGCAGTCACATAACCTACAGGGGGCCTCAGCCCCAGCATTTT. As protein: CASSHITYRGPQPQHF.

The chain couples TRBV11-2 to TRBJ1-5; D is perhaps TRBD1 (5 bases). The CDR3 sequence is 15 residues long. The V gene's germline CDR1 is SGHAT and CDR2 FQNNGV. V shed 6 bases and J shed 2 bases, with 14 bases lying between them. Written as DNA, the CDR3 is TGTGCCAGCAGTTGGGGCGGGGGGGGCAATCAGCCCCAGCATTTT. This gives the protein CASSWGGGGNQPQHF.

The chain is built from TRBV11-2 and TRBJ2-2; 9 bases agree with TRBD1. This CDR3 is built from 15 residues. V was pared by 7 bases and J by 4 bases, with 7 bases of the junction left unmatched. Germline loops: CDR1 SGHAT, CDR2 FQNNGV. CDR3 DNA: TGTGCCAGCACTCACAGGGGGCTGAGCACCGGGGAGCTGTTTTTT. This codes for CASTHRGLSTGELFF.

The chain joins TRBV7-9 to TRBJ1-2; no firm D call. V lost 1 base, J lost 6 bases, and 12 bases lay in between. The CDR3 extends over 14 amino acids. CDR1 SEHNR and CDR2 FQNEAQ come from the germline V gene (reference sequence). The CDR3 here is CASSLERGENGYTF. The CDR3 DNA reads as TGTGCCAGCAGCTTAGAACGCGGGGAGAATGGCTACACCTTC.

Only a few counts were recorded for this clone. V usage is TRBV28 and J usage is TRBJ2-2; D is uncertain. V lost 4 bases and J 6 bases, leaving 3 bases between the germline ends. Germline V gene sequence: CDR1 MDHEN, CDR2 SYDVKM. CDR3 length equals 11 residues. CDR3 sequence reads: CASSSPGELFF. The DNA of the CDR3 is TGTGCCAGCAGTTCTCCCGGGGAGCTGTTTTTT.

This chain links TRBV18 with TRBJ2-7; TRBD2 matches at 8 bases. V trimming: 4 bases; J trimming: 5 bases; junction bases outside the gene matches: 10. The germline V gene has CDR1 KGHSH and CDR2 LQKENI. This CDR3 spans 15 amino acids. CDR3 in amino acids: CASSHGLAGFDEQYF. The CDR3, as DNA: TGTGCCAGCTCACACGGACTAGCTGGGTTCGACGAGCAGTACTTC. The whole variable domain, remainder taken from reference TRBV18 and TRBJ2-7, is NAGVMQNPRHLVRRRGQEARLRCSPMKGHSHVYWYRQLPEEGLKFMVYLQKENIIDESGMPKERFSAEFPKEGPSILRIQQVVRGDSAAYFCASSHGLAGFDEQYFGPGTRLTVT.

The chain couples TRBV5-1 to TRBJ2-7; D is undetermined. Germline loops: CDR1 SGHRS, CDR2 YFSETQ. Trimming pared 0 bases from V and 5 bases from J, leaving 12 bases between. This CDR3 comprises 14 residues. The CDR3 region has the DNA TGCGCCAGCAGCTTGGCCAGGCCCCCTAACGAGCAGTACTTC. The encoded protein is CASSLARPPNEQYF.

This rearrangement joins TRBV9 to TRBJ1-5; TRBD1 might be the D (5 bases). The CDR3 is made up of 14 amino acids. Trimming shortened V by 0 bases and J by 5 bases, and 9 bases separated the two germline ends. Germline assignment: CDR1 SGDLS and CDR2 YYNGEE. CDR3 sequence reads: CASSVGQPDQPQHF. CDR3 sequence (DNA): TGTGCCAGCAGCGTAGGACAGCCAGATCAGCCCCAGCATTTT.

The V gene is TRBV7-8, the J gene TRBJ2-2, with 9 bases matching TRBD2. Per the germline V gene, CDR1 is SGHVS and CDR2 is FQNEAQ. CDR3 size: 15 residues. The ends lost 5 bases at V and 1 base at J; junction bases unmatched: 2. The CDR3 region is CASSPSGVNTGELFF. In DNA form, the CDR3 reads TGTGCCAGCAGCCCTAGCGGGGTGAACACCGGGGAGCTGTTTTTT.

The rearrangement links TRBV30 to TRBJ1-3; D ambiguous. The CDR3 runs to 12 residues. The germline V gene encodes CDR1 GTSNPN and CDR2 SVGIG (reference sequence). The CDR3 protein is CMATLSGNTIYF. In DNA form, the CDR3 reads TGTATGGCCACGCTGTCTGGAAACACCATATATTTT.

The CDR3 is CASSSTGRDTQYF. CDR3 nucleotide sequence: TGTGCCAGCAGCTCGACCGGGAGAGATACGCAGTATTTT. The gene calls are TRBV7-3 and TRBJ2-3, with D possibly matching TRBD2 (6 bases). Germline values: CDR1 SGHTA, CDR2 FQGTGA. This CDR3 region has 13 residues. Trimming left V 4 bases short and J 5 bases short, with 10 bases between. The entire variable domain, with the rest obtained from reference TRBV7-3 and TRBJ2-3, is as follows: GAGVSQTPSNKVTEKGKYVELRCDPISGHTALYWYRQSLGQGPEFLIYFQGTGAADDSGLPNDRFFAVRPEGSVSTLKIQRTERGDSAVYLCASSSTGRDTQYFGPGTRLTVL.

This chain connects TRBV7-3 to TRBJ2-3; possible D gene TRBD2, 6 bases. The CDR3 length is 15 residues. V was clipped by 0 bases and J by 0 bases, with 7 bases between them. CDR1 is SGHTA, CDR2 FQGTGA, per germline. The CDR3, as DNA: TGTGCCAGCAGCTTAACTCGGGAGAGCACAGATACGCAGTATTTT. This translates into CASSLTRESTDTQYF.

V usage is TRBV7-6 and J usage is TRBJ2-1, with a tentative D call TRBD2 (6 bases). The CDR3 runs 14 residues. Trimming took off 5 bases at V and 9 bases at J, with 17 bases between the two ends. CDR1 and CDR2 from the germline V gene are SGHVS and FNYEAQ. CDR3 sequence reads: CASSLLTGATEQFF. In nucleotides, the CDR3 is TGTGCCAGCAGCCTACTAACGGGAGCTACTGAGCAGTTCTTC.

The V gene is TRBV13, the J gene TRBJ2-3; perhaps TRBD2 as D (6 bases). The germline V gene encodes CDR1 PRHDT and CDR2 FYEKMQ (reference sequence). Trimming left V 4 bases short and J 1 base short, with 18 bases between. The CDR3 has 17 residues. The CDR3 protein is CASSSTYGSSGTDTQYF. The CDR3 DNA is TGTGCCAGCAGCTCAACCTACGGGAGCTCGGGCACAGATACGCAGTATTTT.

This chain uses TRBV10-3 with TRBJ2-7; D may be TRBD2 (6 bases). Germline V gene sequence: CDR1 ENHRY, CDR2 SYGVKD. V dropped 5 bases and J dropped 6 bases, with 17 bases sitting between them. The CDR3 is 14 amino acids. CDR3 sequence (DNA): TGTGCCATCAGTAACGGGAGAGGCCTCCGCGAGCAGTACTTC. As protein: CAISNGRGLREQYF.